Sequencing of this T cell receptor (beta chain) was carried out in a study of blood T cell repertoires in COVID-19. Study-wide background: COVID-19 samples collected from the United States, Italy and Spain covered acute and convalescent phases. The analysed material was cDNA or gDNA that came from T cells, B-cell-depleted T cells, or PBMCs.

As processed by the authors: The assay estimated nucleated cells by amplifying reference gene primers. Sequenced by immunoSEQ multiplex PCR; TCRdb stores in-frame clones only, minus some. V and J calls plus clone size are reproduced from that table; the DNA served to infer D and trimming. The sample contains over 150,000 clones, 75% to 85% of which appear only once. The ends lost 0 bases at V and 12 bases at J; junction bases unmatched: 2. The V gene's germline CDR1 is SGHTA and CDR2 FQGNSA. The CDR3 has 13 amino acids. Sequenced: peripheral blood. The origin of this receptor is a human donor in a cohort sampled during active COVID-19. The chain employs TRBV7-2 and TRBJ2-4; 10 nucleotides match TRBD1. The CDR3 spells CASSLAGTGDQYF. CDR3 sequence (DNA): TGTGCCAGCAGCTTAGCGGGGACAGGGGATCAGTACTTC.